The 3 T cell receptor beta chains given below trace back to one sample, sequenced in a study of T cell responses to AZD1222 COVID-19 vaccine. The data were produced by immunoSEQ multiplex PCR, yet TCRdb's version contains in-frame clones alone and is incomplete. The sample has more than 90,000 clones, about 89% seen once. Material: peripheral blood, obtained 28 days after the second AZD1222 dose. These receptors were taken from an adult who received the AZD1222 COVID-19 vaccine.

J is TRBJ1-4 and V is TRBV11-3, with D possibly matching TRBD1 (6 bases). Germline V gene lookup returns CDR1 SGHNT and CDR2 YENEEA. The CDR3 length is 14 residues. Trimming cost V 4 bases and J 6 bases, with 12 bases left between them. The CDR3 is CASSSRGSDEKLFF. The CDR3, as DNA: TGTGCCAGCAGCTCCAGGGGTTCGGATGAAAAACTGTTTTTT.

The CDR3 region is CASSVDGTAYEQYF. The CDR3 region has the DNA TGTGCCAGCAGCGTAGATGGGACAGCCTACGAGCAGTACTTC. J is TRBJ2-7 and V is TRBV9; 7 bases line up with TRBD1. Germline lookup yields CDR1 SGDLS and CDR2 YYNGEE. V lost 0 bases to trimming and J lost 2 bases; unmatched junction nucleotides: 2. This CDR3 comprises 14 residues.

CDR3: CASSFRGNEAFF. Here the CDR3 DNA reads TGTGCCAGCAGCTTCCGGGGGAATGAAGCTTTCTTT. The chain recombines TRBV5-6 with TRBJ1-1, with D perhaps TRBD1 (5 bases). The germline gives CDR1 SGHDT, CDR2 YYEEEE. V dropped 2 bases and J dropped 7 bases, with 9 bases sitting between them. This CDR3 region has 12 residues.